This is a list of T cell receptor beta chains from one sample in a study of blood T cell repertoires in COVID-19. Repertoires were generated with immunoSEQ multiplex PCR, while TCRdb's copy carries only in-frame clones and drops some. The sample shows roughly 69,000 clones, 90% of them seen only once. The sample consisted of peripheral blood. Receptor source: a man in his fifties with acute or convalescent COVID-19. The CDR3 runs from the conserved cysteine through the conserved F or W. Each record gives: clone size, J gene, V gene, CDR3 protein. Some rows have no size entry. The others give once, few or many, or a class for an expanded clone.

clone_size: once; j_call: TRBJ2-7; v_call: TRBV18; cdr3_aa: CASSPQGAGSYEQYF
clone_size: .; j_call: TRBJ2-4; v_call: TRBV18; cdr3_aa: CASSPGGGNIQYF
clone_size: .; j_call: TRBJ2-1; v_call: TRBV6-5; cdr3_aa: CASRPDLNEQFF
clone_size: once; j_call: TRBJ2-7; v_call: TRBV5-1; cdr3_aa: CASSRGQGAYEQYF
clone_size: .; j_call: TRBJ2-5; v_call: TRBV6-1; cdr3_aa: CASRSGGPETQYF
clone_size: once; j_call: TRBJ1-1; v_call: TRBV19; cdr3_aa: CASSPRDSTEAFF
clone_size: .; j_call: TRBJ2-7; v_call: TRBV25-1; cdr3_aa: CASRSRDEQYF
clone_size: .; j_call: TRBJ1-1; v_call: TRBV15; cdr3_aa: CATSSRQLHTEAFF
clone_size: once; j_call: TRBJ1-1; v_call: TRBV6-5; cdr3_aa: CASRTGSTEAFF
clone_size: .; j_call: TRBJ2-5; v_call: TRBV28; cdr3_aa: CASTPGTGGETQYF
clone_size: .; j_call: TRBJ2-7; v_call: TRBV19; cdr3_aa: CASSIGGGAYEQYF
clone_size: .; j_call: TRBJ2-5; v_call: TRBV6-6; cdr3_aa: CASNRGYQETQYF
clone_size: .; j_call: TRBJ1-2; v_call: TRBV5-1; cdr3_aa: CASSLTGQGASDYGYTF
clone_size: once; j_call: TRBJ2-1; v_call: TRBV6-5; cdr3_aa: CASSDNEQFF
clone_size: .; j_call: TRBJ1-1; v_call: TRBV24-1; cdr3_aa: CATSDGRTEAFF
clone_size: .; j_call: TRBJ2-7; v_call: TRBV5-1; cdr3_aa: CASALGLARAVDEQYF
clone_size: .; j_call: TRBJ1-5; v_call: TRBV24-1; cdr3_aa: CATSPGGGQPQHF
clone_size: .; j_call: TRBJ2-1; v_call: TRBV23-1; cdr3_aa: CASSQTTSSGSSYNEQFF
clone_size: .; j_call: TRBJ2-7; v_call: TRBV5-1; cdr3_aa: CASSTGQTPYEQYF
clone_size: few; j_call: TRBJ2-1; v_call: TRBV27; cdr3_aa: CASSPWTSGSSYNEQFF
clone_size: .; j_call: TRBJ1-4; v_call: TRBV10-3; cdr3_aa: CAISESQFSTNEKLFF
clone_size: .; j_call: TRBJ2-7; v_call: TRBV6-2/TRBV6-3; cdr3_aa: CASSSGLAGVGQYF
clone_size: .; j_call: TRBJ1-1; v_call: TRBV7-9; cdr3_aa: CASSLGVGGTEAFF
clone_size: .; j_call: TRBJ1-2; v_call: TRBV19; cdr3_aa: CASSISLSNYGYTF
clone_size: .; j_call: TRBJ2-5; v_call: TRBV27; cdr3_aa: CASSLSFRGETQYF
clone_size: .; j_call: TRBJ1-4; v_call: TRBV5-1; cdr3_aa: CASSSYPQVSQATNEKLFF